This TCR delta chain came from a study of Vδ1+ human thymocytes. The germline V and J ends were trimmed by 3 bases and 2 bases, with 16 bases remaining between them. Germline CDR1 and CDR2: TSWWSYY and QGS. This CDR3 is 16 amino acids long. This clone was observed a handful of times. Its antigen is not known. The study, taken as a whole, reports: TRG sequences recurred across donors, whereas TRD sequences stayed essentially private. Highly polyclonal TRG and TRD repertoires with Gaussian CDR3 length distributions appeared in thymus.

RNA was extracted from the cells and then reverse transcribed. Multiplex PCR used pooled V-gene forward primers and a constant-region reverse primer to amplify CDR3s. TCRdb re-called the multiplex PCR reads using CATT. This table holds about 55,000 delta-chain clones, about a sixth found once. Vdelta1+ thymocyte sorts reached between roughly 97% and 99.6% purity. The source material was Vdelta1+ gamma-delta thymocytes from the thymus. Subset noted: FACS-sorted CD3+ TCRalphabeta- TCRVdelta1+ TCRVdelta2- thymocytes. The chain couples TRDV1 to TRDJ1; D unresolved. The TCR was taken from a boy under three years old who had congenital heart surgery. The CDR3 loop reads CALGDPHVLGTDKLIF. CDR3 nucleotide sequence: TGTGCTCTTGGGGACCCGCATGTGTTAGGGACCGATAAACTCATCTTT.